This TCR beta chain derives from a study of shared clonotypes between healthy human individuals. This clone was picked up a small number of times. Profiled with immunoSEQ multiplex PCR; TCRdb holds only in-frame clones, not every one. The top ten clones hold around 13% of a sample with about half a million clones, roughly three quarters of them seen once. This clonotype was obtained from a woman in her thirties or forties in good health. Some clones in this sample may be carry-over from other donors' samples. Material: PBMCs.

As DNA, the CDR3 is TGTGCCAGTAGCCTAGCGGGAGCTAATGAGCAGTTCTTC. Translating gives CASSLAGANEQFF. The rearrangement uses TRBV7-9 and TRBJ2-1; 10 positions agree with TRBD2. The germline gives CDR1 SEHNR, CDR2 FQNEAQ (reference sequence). V lost 9 bases and J lost 7; bases outside the gene matches: 6. The length of the CDR3 is 13 residues.